The sequence of this T cell receptor (beta chain) was determined in a study of blood T cell repertoires in COVID-19. For the study at large: Material from acute and convalescent COVID-19 was sourced from the United States, Italy and Spain. PBMCs, B-cell-depleted T cells, or T cells were the source of the cDNA or gDNA that made up the material.

Per the original data handling: Scientists estimated how many nucleated cells there were by amplifying reference gene primers. Assay: immunoSEQ multiplex PCR; the TCRdb copy retains only in-frame clones and omits some. V, J and clone size are taken as reported in that table, and D and trimming were inferred from the DNA itself. The profile shows around 170,000 clones, roughly 74% of them singletons. Trimming removed 4 bases from V and 4 bases from J; junction bases left unmatched: 5. This CDR3 spans 14 amino acids. Germline loops: CDR1 SGDLS, CDR2 YYNGEE. The source of this sequence is a woman older than 75 with acute or convalescent COVID-19. The sequenced sample consisted of peripheral blood. The rearrangement uses TRBV9 and TRBJ2-3; 8 bases are a match to TRBD2. The CDR3 bases are TGTGCCAGCAGCCGACTAGCGTTGGCAGATACGCAGTATTTT. Encoded protein: CASSRLALADTQYF.